This note documents a single TCR beta chain sequence. These data come from a study of shared T cell receptors in the human thymus. Data came from immunoSEQ multiplex PCR; TCRdb stores just in-frame clones and leaves some out. The sample records just under 550,000 clones, approximately 78% being singletons. This CDR3 is built from 14 residues. The germline CDR1 and CDR2 sequences are MGHRA and YSYEKL. These data also featured in a second study, about human thymus T cells. From that study: The thymus was resected at corrective cardiac surgery. Thymic and blood repertoires appeared to display a bias in their usage of V and J genes. Highly overlapping thymic repertoires in unrelated individuals were reported by related research.

The sequencing sample was made of thymocytes. The chain uses TRBV4-1 and TRBJ2-5, with D uncertain. The end of the DNA fits TRBJ2-7 better, so the J call may be wrong. This receptor was taken from a boy less than two years old with a congenital heart defect. The CDR3 reads CASSQVEVNYEQYF. The CDR3 nucleotides are TGCGCCAGCAGCCAAGTCGAGGTCAACTACGAGCAGTACTTC.